The 20 T cell receptor beta chains given below trace back to one sample, sequenced in a study of T cell repertoires in cytomegalovirus infection. TCRdb processed the reads anew with MiXCR; each CDR3 protein has one entry. Of roughly 180,000 distinct CDR3 sequences in the sample, 28% were seen once. Material for sequencing was PBMCs. Receptors originate from a human donor in good health (CMV status not recorded). Some clones in this sample may be carry-over from other donors' samples.

V gene TRBV5-1 combines with J gene TRBJ1-1; TRBD1 aligns across 7 bases. The CDR3 spans 20 residues. The germline V gene encodes CDR1 SGHRS and CDR2 YFSETQ. V gave up 2 bases and J gave up 0 bases; unmatched junction bases: 19. The CDR3 sequence is CASSLTGDRATPDLNTEAFF. In DNA form, the CDR3 reads TGCGCCAGCAGCTTAACCGGGGACAGAGCTACACCAGACTTGAACACTGAAGCTTTCTTT. Variable domain in full (rest from reference TRBV5-1 and TRBJ1-1): KAGVTQTPRYLIKTRGQQVTLSCSPISGHRSVSWYQQTPGQGLQFLFEYFSETQRNKGNFPGRFSGRQFSNSRSEMNVSTLELGDSALYLCASSLTGDRATPDLNTEAFFGQGTRLTVV.

This clonotype was observed a single time. J is TRBJ1-1 and V is TRBV11-2; D is undetermined. The CDR3 is 13 residues long. Per germline, CDR1 SGHAT and CDR2 FQNNGV. V lost 4 bases and J 2 bases, leaving 8 bases between the germline ends. The CDR3 DNA is TGTGCCAGCAGCTCGGACGTCAACACTGAAGCTTTCTTT. It codes for CASSSDVNTEAFF. The full variable domain, its missing parts supplied by reference TRBV11-2 and TRBJ1-1, is EAGVAQSPRYKIIEKRQSVAFWCNPISGHATLYWYQQILGQGPKLLIQFQNNGVVDDSQLPKDRFSAERLKGVDSTLKIQPAKLEDSAVYLCASSSDVNTEAFFGQGTRLTVV.

This clonotype has just a few counts. The J gene is TRBJ1-1, the V gene TRBV29-1, with unresolved D. Germline V CDR1 and CDR2: SQVTM, ANQGSEA. Trimming removed 4 bases at V and 1 base at J, with 16 bases between. The CDR3 runs to 15 residues. The DNA for the CDR3 is TGCAGCGTTGTTGATATAACCCCTGAGAACACTGAAGCTTTCTTT. This sequence encodes CSVVDITPENTEAFF.

The sample holds a few counts of this clonotype. This sequence joins TRBV10-3 and TRBJ2-7; 8 bases are shared with TRBD1. The V gene end was trimmed by 8 bases and the J gene end by 2 bases; junction bases not matched to a gene: 5. Germline V gene sequence: CDR1 ENHRY, CDR2 SYGVKD. This CDR3 comprises 13 residues. The chain's CDR3 is CAILGQGPYEQYF. In DNA, the CDR3 is TGTGCCATCCTCGGACAGGGACCCTACGAGCAGTACTTC.

This chain joins TRBV5-1 and TRBJ2-5; 10 bases are shared with TRBD1. The germline gives CDR1 SGHRS, CDR2 YFSETQ. J gave up 5 bases and V 4 bases, and 11 bases lay outside the gene matches. The CDR3 contains 16 residues. The CDR3 bases are TGCGCCAGCAGCCCTGGGACAGGGGCTACCGGTGAGACCCAGTACTTC. Translated: CASSPGTGATGETQYF.

This clonotype has only a few counts. The CDR3 DNA follows: TGTGCCAGCAGCCCTTACAGCTCTGGGGCCAACGTCCTGACTTTC. Translated: CASSPYSSGANVLTF. This chain uses TRBV14 with TRBJ2-6; D not certain. Trimming took off 4 bases at V and 0 bases at J, with 7 bases between the two ends. Per the germline V gene, CDR1 is SGHDN and CDR2 is FVKESK. CDR3 length equals 15 residues.

This clonotype was picked up many times. J is TRBJ1-1 and V is TRBV7-6; D is ambiguous. From germline, CDR1 is SGHVS and CDR2 FNYEAQ. V was trimmed by 4 bases and J by 0 bases, leaving 6 bases between them. The CDR3 extends over 13 amino acids. CDR3 DNA: TGTGCCAGCAGCTCCCAATTGAACACTGAAGCTTTCTTT. As protein: CASSSQLNTEAFF.

The sample holds many counts of this clonotype. The J gene is TRBJ2-7, the V gene TRBV7-8, with D possibly being TRBD1 (6 bases). This CDR3 is built from 18 residues. Germline CDR1 SGHVS, CDR2 FQNEAQ. Trimming left V 5 bases short and J 2 bases short, with 25 bases between. In nucleotides, the CDR3 is TGTGCCAGCAGCCCCGGGACATCGGGGCCTCTAAACACCTACGAGCAGTACTTC. Amino acid sequence: CASSPGTSGPLNTYEQYF.

This clonotype is a singleton in its sample. The rearrangement joins TRBV30 to TRBJ1-2, with TRBD1 as a possible D gene (6 bases). V lost 4 bases, J lost 6 bases, and 18 bases lay in between. CDR1 GTSNPN and CDR2 SVGIG come from the germline V gene (reference sequence). The CDR3 loop spans 14 amino acids. In DNA form, the CDR3 reads TGTGCCTGGATCCGGGACACCAATCACGATGGCTACACCTTC. Translation gives CAWIRDTNHDGYTF.

This chain joins TRBV29-1 and TRBJ2-7, with 8 bases that match TRBD1. This CDR3 spans 12 amino acids. CDR1 and CDR2 (germline): SQVTM, ANQGSEA. V gave up 5 bases and J gave up 3 bases; unmatched junction bases: 3. Written as DNA, the CDR3 is TGCAGCGTTCGGACAGGGAGCTACGAGCAGTACTTC. This codes for CSVRTGSYEQYF.

The table lists this clonotype with a few counts. CDR3 nucleotide sequence: TGTGCCACCAGCAGAGGCGGGGGGTTCGGGGAGCTGTTTTTT. Amino acid sequence: CATSRGGGFGELFF. The chain uses TRBV15 and TRBJ2-2, with 8 bases fitting TRBD2. V shed 1 base and J 7 bases; nucleotides not matched to a gene: 2. CDR3 length: 14 residues. Germline V gene sequence: CDR1 LNHNV, CDR2 YYDKDF (reference sequence).

J is TRBJ2-7 and V is TRBV29-1, with no clear D. Germline CDR1 and CDR2: SQVTM and ANQGSEA. V lost 4 bases, J lost 3 bases, and 7 bases lay in between. There are 11 residues in the CDR3. This chain's CDR3 is CSVGDNYEQYF. CDR3 in DNA: TGCAGCGTTGGGGATAACTACGAGCAGTACTTC.

The chain carries TRBV6-2 or TRBV6-3 and TRBJ2-7; D might be TRBD1 (6 bases). The V gene lost 4 bases and the J gene lost 4 bases, with 17 bases spanning the gap. The CDR3 has 15 amino acids. Germline V gene sequence: CDR1 MNHEY, CDR2 SVGEGT. The CDR3 nucleotides read TGTGCCAGCAGTTCTGCCCGGACAGACCGTTACGAGCAGTACTTC. Protein: CASSSARTDRYEQYF.

Many counts were recorded for this clonotype. This chain connects TRBV7-9 to TRBJ2-1; D might be TRBD1 (6 bases). This CDR3 region has 17 residues. The V end was cut by 0 bases, the J end by 6 bases, with 18 bases between. Germline V gene lookup returns CDR1 SEHNR and CDR2 FQNEAQ (reference sequence). The CDR3 DNA reads TGTGCCAGCAGCTTAGCGAGGACAGCCCTTGGGAGCAATGAGCAGTTCTTC. This translates into CASSLARTALGSNEQFF.

This clonotype has at least ten counts. The chain links TRBV7-6 to TRBJ2-5; D possibly uses TRBD1 or TRBD2 (5 bases each). The CDR3 covers 16 residues. Germline CDR1 reads SGHVS; CDR2 reads FNYEAQ. With 0 bases removed from V and 1 base from J, the gap between germline ends came to 12 bases. CDR3 DNA: TGTGCCAGCAGCTTAGCGCCGGGACGCATCCAAGAGACCCAGTACTTC. Protein sequence: CASSLAPGRIQETQYF.

The chain uses TRBV19 and TRBJ1-5, with D uncertain. The V end was cut by 6 bases, the J end by 7 bases, with 10 bases between. The CDR3 has 12 amino acids. CDR1 and CDR2 from the germline V gene are LNHDA and SQIVND (reference sequence). For the CDR3, the DNA is TGTGCCAGTAGATTTACCGGACAGCCCCAGCATTTT. Amino acid sequence: CASRFTGQPQHF.

This clonotype was detected only a few times. V usage is TRBV4-1 and J usage is TRBJ1-1; tentatively, D is TRBD1 (6 bases). CDR1 is MGHRA and CDR2 is YSYEKL in the germline V gene. This CDR3 comprises 16 residues. V was clipped by 4 bases and J by 1 base, with 16 bases between them. CDR3 in amino acids: CASSLGHSRSNTEAFF. The DNA of the CDR3 is TGCGCCAGCAGCCTGGGACATTCGCGATCGAACACTGAAGCTTTCTTT.

About this clonotype: A read error is possible here, since a much larger clone lies one base away. The chain is built from TRBV7-8 and TRBJ2-4; D might be TRBD2 (7 bases). CDR1 is SGHVS and CDR2 is FQNEAQ in the germline V gene. This CDR3 has 16 amino acids. The CDR3 nucleotides are TGTGCCAGCAGCTTAGTTCTGGGCGGGGGCAAAAACATTCAGCACTTC. Its protein is CASSLVLGGGKNIQHF.

This chain uses TRBV25-1 with TRBJ2-2, with TRBD1 identical over 12 bases. The CDR3 is 16 residues long. The V segment lost 3 bases and the J segment 7 bases; nucleotides outside the gene matches: 6. Looked up from germline, CDR1 is MGHDK and CDR2 is SYGVNS. The CDR3 loop is CASSDAGTGGGGELFF. CDR3 coding DNA: TGTGCCAGCAGTGATGCCGGGACAGGGGGCGGCGGGGAGCTGTTTTTT.

This clonotype was recorded at least ten times. The rearrangement joins TRBV4-3 to TRBJ1-1; no definite D call. Deletions cut 0 bases from V and 4 bases from J, with 12 bases between. This CDR3 spans 15 amino acids. The germline CDR1 and CDR2 sequences are LGHNA and YSLEER. The DNA for the CDR3 is TGCGCCAGCAGCCAAGATTATTCTTTGGTCACTGAAGCTTTCTTT. Its protein is CASSQDYSLVTEAFF.